Listed here are 22 T cell receptor beta chains from one sample, sequenced in a study of blood T cell repertoires in COVID-19. Assay: immunoSEQ multiplex PCR; the TCRdb copy retains only in-frame clones and omits some. Of about 180,000 clones in the sample, nearly 90% were seen once. The source material was PBMCs or T cells enriched from blood (not recorded which). These receptors came from a woman in her thirties or forties with acute COVID-19.

This clone was seen a handful of times. The rearrangement joins TRBV7-3 to TRBJ2-7; a weak D match, TRBD2 (5 bases). The V gene lost 2 bases and the J gene lost 6 bases, with 11 bases spanning the gap. The CDR3 has 13 amino acids. Germline lookup yields CDR1 SGHTA and CDR2 FQGTGA. In DNA form, the CDR3 reads TGTGCCAGCAGCTTAGGGTACAGCGGCGAGCAGTACTTC. Residues: CASSLGYSGEQYF. Looking up the rest from reference TRBV7-3 and TRBJ2-7 gives the full variable domain: GAGVSQTPSNKVTEKGKYVELRCDPISGHTALYWYRQSLGQGPEFLIYFQGTGAADDSGLPNDRFFAVRPEGSVSTLKIQRTERGDSAVYLCASSLGYSGEQYFGPGTRLTVT.

This chain links TRBV20-1 with TRBJ1-2, with TRBD1 matching 7 bases. The CDR3 consists of 11 residues. Germline CDR1 reads DFQATT; CDR2 reads SNEGSKA (reference sequence). V lost 6 bases, J lost 7 bases, and 5 bases stayed unmatched. The CDR3 DNA follows: TGCAGTGCCAGCAACAGGGGTGGCTACACCTTC. Its protein product is CSASNRGGYTF.

This rearrangement joins TRBV19 to TRBJ2-1; tentatively, D is TRBD2 (6 bases). The CDR3 is 15 residues long. Germline assignment: CDR1 LNHDA and CDR2 SQIVND (reference sequence). Trimming removed 5 bases from V and 6 bases from J, with 17 bases in between. The CDR3 bases are TGTGCCAGTAGTCCCTGGGGTGGGGGGTCCAATGAGCAGTTCTTC. It specifies CASSPWGGGSNEQFF.

This clone came up once. J is TRBJ1-5 and V is TRBV6-1; 9 bases map to TRBD1. This CDR3 comprises 18 residues. V lost 4 bases, J lost 7 bases, and 17 bases stayed unmatched. Germline V gene lookup returns CDR1 MNHNS and CDR2 SASEGT. CDR3 nucleotide sequence: TGTGCCAGCAGTGGGGCAGGGACAGGGATTTTTTCGGGCCAGCCCCAGCATTTT. Amino acid sequence: CASSGAGTGIFSGQPQHF.

This chain joins TRBV15 and TRBJ2-1; 7 nucleotides match TRBD2. Germline loops: CDR1 LNHNV, CDR2 YYDKDF (reference sequence). CDR3 length equals 14 residues. Germline trimming cut 9 bases from V and 6 bases from J; bases unmatched to any gene: 11. The CDR3 DNA reads TGTGCCACAAGTGGGGACTATAATTCCAATGAGCAGTTCTTC. This gives the protein CATSGDYNSNEQFF.

The chain combines TRBV12-3 or TRBV12-4 with TRBJ1-1; D not resolved. The CDR3 totals 13 residues. The V end was cut by 7 bases, the J end by 4 bases, with 13 bases between. CDR3 protein: CASTVWEATEAFF. CDR3 nucleotide sequence: TGTGCCAGCACTGTGTGGGAGGCCACTGAAGCTTTCTTT.

CDR3 DNA: TGTGCCACAATACGGGGGAGTACTGAAGCTTTCTTT. Its translation: CATIRGSTEAFF. The chain couples TRBV21-1 to TRBJ1-1. TRBV21-1 is designated a pseudogene. The CDR3 length is 12 residues.

The gene calls are TRBV4-1 and TRBJ2-2; the D is unclear. The length of the CDR3 is 17 residues. Looked up from germline, CDR1 is MGHRA and CDR2 is YSYEKL. The ends were cut back, 3 bases at V and 0 bases at J, with 14 bases in the middle. The CDR3 DNA follows: TGCGCCAGCAGCCAGAAGGATTGGAGTCCGAACACCGGGGAGCTGTTTTTT. Translating gives CASSQKDWSPNTGELFF.

The V call is TRBV27, the J call TRBJ1-1, with a tentative D call TRBD1 (5 bases). The V and J ends lost 6 bases and 0 bases respectively, with 11 bases between them. Germline V gene sequence: CDR1 MNHEY, CDR2 SMNVEV (reference sequence). The CDR3 totals 14 residues. CDR3: CASSLRALNTEAFF. CDR3 nucleotides: TGTGCCAGCAGCCTCAGGGCTCTGAACACTGAAGCTTTCTTT.

This sequence joins TRBV5-5 and TRBJ1-3; TRBD1 matches at 7 bases. V was clipped by 0 bases and J by 7 bases; unmatched bases: 7. The CDR3 has 15 amino acids. Germline V gene data show CDR1 as SGHKS and CDR2 as YYEKEE (reference sequence). The CDR3: CASSLAGQTFNTIYF. The CDR3, as DNA: TGTGCCAGCAGCTTGGCGGGACAGACCTTTAACACCATATATTTT.

On this clone itself: A junction end diverges from the germline sequence, so it may reflect a read error. CDR3 coding DNA: TGTGCTAGCAGCGGGGACGAGCAGTACTTC. Protein: CASSGDEQYF. The rearrangement uses TRBV2 and TRBJ2-7; 7 positions agree with TRBD2. The CDR3 consists of 10 residues. Germline loops: CDR1 SNHLY, CDR2 FYNNEI.

J is TRBJ2-1 and V is TRBV9, with 7 positions matching TRBD2. From germline, CDR1 is SGDLS and CDR2 YYNGEE. J was trimmed by 2 bases and V by 2 bases; bases with no gene match: 4. The CDR3 sequence is 15 residues long. The CDR3 reads CASSVTGGAYNEQFF. CDR3 sequence (DNA): TGTGCCAGCAGCGTCACTGGGGGGGCCTACAATGAGCAGTTCTTC.

V usage is TRBV29-1 and J usage is TRBJ2-1, with D perhaps TRBD2 (5 bases). With 8 bases removed from V and 1 base from J, the gap between germline ends came to 21 bases. The CDR3 has 16 amino acids. Germline V gene data show CDR1 as SQVTM and CDR2 as ANQGSEA. In DNA, the CDR3 is TGCAGCTCCCTTCCCACCGGGGATAATTCCTACAATGAGCAGTTCTTC. Protein sequence: CSSLPTGDNSYNEQFF.

The chain is built from TRBV6-5 and TRBJ1-4; 9 bases match TRBD1. V was clipped by 6 bases and J by 5 bases; unmatched bases: 7. The length of the CDR3 is 15 residues. Germline CDR1 MNHEY, CDR2 SVGAGI. The CDR3 bases are TGTGCCAGCAGCGCCTCCGGGACAGGGAATGAAAAACTGTTTTTT. This encodes CASSASGTGNEKLFF.

The chain employs TRBV29-1 and TRBJ2-7, with D possibly TRBD1 on 5 matching bases. V was trimmed by 7 bases and J by 0 bases, leaving 7 bases between them. This CDR3 is 11 amino acids long. Germline CDR1 reads SQVTM; CDR2 reads ANQGSEA. This CDR3 reads CSGTSSYEQYF. The CDR3 DNA reads as TGCAGCGGGACATCCTCCTACGAGCAGTACTTC.

The V and J genes are TRBV2 and TRBJ2-3, with 9 bases matching TRBD2. CDR3 length: 15 residues. V was clipped by 6 bases and J by 2 bases; unmatched bases: 6. Germline CDR1 SNHLY, CDR2 FYNNEI. In nucleotides, the CDR3 is TGTGCCAGCAGGGAACTAGCGGGTATCACAGATACGCAGTATTTT. This encodes CASRELAGITDTQYF.

The chain uses TRBV4-1 and TRBJ2-1; D not certain. Trimming took 0 bases from V and 9 from J, leaving 18 bases between them. CDR1 MGHRA and CDR2 YSYEKL come from the germline V gene. This CDR3 spans 16 amino acids. The CDR3 reads CASSQDLRMVFSEQFF. Written as DNA, the CDR3 is TGCGCCAGCAGCCAAGACCTCAGGATGGTTTTCAGTGAGCAGTTCTTC.

This clone came up a few times. This chain uses TRBV5-5 with TRBJ1-6; possibly TRBD1 for D (5 bases). The germline V and J ends were trimmed by 4 bases and 6 bases, with 11 bases remaining between them. CDR1 and CDR2 from the germline V gene are SGHKS and YYEKEE (reference sequence). CDR3 length: 14 residues. The CDR3 DNA follows: TGTGCCAGCAGCGGAGGGACTTTTAATTCACCCCTCCACTTT. Amino acid sequence: CASSGGTFNSPLHF.

The CDR3 spells CASSSLSGGSSRVTQYF. In DNA, the CDR3 is TGTGCCAGCAGTTCCCTTAGCGGGGGTTCTTCAAGAGTGACCCAGTACTTC. V and J are TRBV27 and TRBJ2-5; 9 nucleotides agree with TRBD2. Trimming removed 4 bases from V and 7 bases from J; junction bases left unmatched: 16. CDR1 MNHEY and CDR2 SMNVEV come from the germline V gene (reference sequence). The CDR3 is made up of 17 amino acids.

V usage is TRBV7-2 and J usage is TRBJ1-6; D is undetermined. Per the germline V gene, CDR1 is SGHTA and CDR2 is FQGNSA. Trimming cost V 5 bases and J 13 bases, with 18 bases left between them. CDR3 length equals 14 residues. The CDR3 reads CASSQESRGRPLHF. The CDR3 DNA reads as TGTGCCAGCAGCCAGGAGTCCCGCGGGCGGCCCCTCCACTTT.

The rearrangement uses TRBV11-2 and TRBJ2-7, with a weak D call TRBD1 (5 bases). This CDR3 has 13 residues. Per the germline V gene, CDR1 is SGHAT and CDR2 is FQNNGV. Trimming removed 0 bases at V and 4 bases at J, with 7 bases between. CDR3 DNA sequence: TGTGCCAGCAGCTTAGACAGGGTATACGAGCAGTACTTC. It encodes CASSLDRVYEQYF.

The rearrangement joins TRBV19 to TRBJ1-1; D unclear. Germline V gene data show CDR1 as LNHDA and CDR2 as SQIVND (reference sequence). Trimming took off 6 bases at V and 6 bases at J, with 11 bases between the two ends. The CDR3 is 12 amino acids. As DNA, the CDR3 is TGTGCCAGTAGCATCGGTGGTCCTGAAGCTTTCTTT. It is translated as CASSIGGPEAFF. The full variable domain, with the rest looked up from reference TRBV19 and TRBJ1-1, is DGGITQSPKYLFRKEGQNVTLSCEQNLNHDAMYWYRQDPGQGLRLIYYSQIVNDFQKGDIAEGYSVSREKKESFPLTVTSAQKNPTAFYLCASSIGGPEAFFGQGTRLTVV.